This T cell receptor beta chain emerged from a study of T-cell reconstitution after alpha-beta-depleted transplantation in children. This sample's TCRbeta library carried unique molecular identifier barcodes. TCRdb used MiXCR to reprocess the PCR reads, holding one entry per CDR3 protein. Of 190,000 or so distinct CDR3 sequences detected, approximately 6% appear once; the ten largest clones hold about 4.4%. This clonotype was found many times. Its antigen is still unknown. Broader study findings: At one year after transplant, newly produced T cells mostly accounted for T-cell counts and diversity. Reports say that about two months after transplant, the alpha-beta T cells came out of several hundred graft clones that had expanded. Recipient T cells and thymic progenitors that survived gave rise to the high TCRbeta diversity observed at day 60 in some patients.

Deletions cut 6 bases from V and 3 bases from J, with 15 bases between. Germline CDR1 and CDR2: MNHNS and SASEGT. CDR3 length: 14 residues. Source: PBMCs, taken before TCRalphabeta/CD19-depleted stem cell transplant. The TCR sequence derives from a girl under three years old with combined immunodeficiency, due to receive a stem cell transplant. The V call is TRBV6-1, the J call TRBJ2-7; D is possibly TRBD2 (5 bases). This CDR3 is CASSQIEGHYEQYF. For the CDR3, the DNA is TGTGCCAGCAGCCAGATTGAGGGCCACTACGAGCAGTACTTC.